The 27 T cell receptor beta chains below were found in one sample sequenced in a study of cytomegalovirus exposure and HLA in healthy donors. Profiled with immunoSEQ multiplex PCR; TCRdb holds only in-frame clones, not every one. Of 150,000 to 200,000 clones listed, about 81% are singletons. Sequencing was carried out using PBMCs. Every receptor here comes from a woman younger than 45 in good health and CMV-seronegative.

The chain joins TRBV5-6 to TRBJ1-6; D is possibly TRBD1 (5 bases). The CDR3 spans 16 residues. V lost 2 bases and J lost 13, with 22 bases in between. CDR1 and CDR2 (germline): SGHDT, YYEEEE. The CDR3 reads CASSFAGGSSHSPLHF. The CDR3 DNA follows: TGTGCCAGCAGCTTCGCCGGGGGTAGTTCCCACTCGCCCCTCCACTTT.

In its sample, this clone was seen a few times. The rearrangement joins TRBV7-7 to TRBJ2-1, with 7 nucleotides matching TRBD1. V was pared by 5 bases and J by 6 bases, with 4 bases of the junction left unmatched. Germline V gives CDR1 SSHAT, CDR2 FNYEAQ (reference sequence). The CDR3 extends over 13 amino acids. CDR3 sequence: CASSPGTANEQFF. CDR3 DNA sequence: TGTGCCAGCAGCCCCGGGACAGCCAATGAGCAGTTCTTC. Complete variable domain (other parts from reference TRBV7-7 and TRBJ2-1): GAGVSQSPRYKVTKRGQDVTLRCDPISSHATLYWYQQALGQGPEFLTYFNYEAQPDKSGLPSDRFSAERPEGSISTLTIQRTEQRDSAMYRCASSPGTANEQFFGPGTRLTVL.

CDR3 sequence: CASSFNRRNYEQYF. The CDR3 nucleotides are TGTGCCAGCAGCTTCAACAGGCGAAACTACGAGCAGTACTTC. The rearrangement links TRBV5-8 to TRBJ2-7; TRBD1 is a possible D gene (5 bases). Trimming took off 2 bases at V and 3 bases at J, with 12 bases between the two ends. The CDR3 has 14 residues. Germline assignment: CDR1 SGHTS and CDR2 YDEGEE.

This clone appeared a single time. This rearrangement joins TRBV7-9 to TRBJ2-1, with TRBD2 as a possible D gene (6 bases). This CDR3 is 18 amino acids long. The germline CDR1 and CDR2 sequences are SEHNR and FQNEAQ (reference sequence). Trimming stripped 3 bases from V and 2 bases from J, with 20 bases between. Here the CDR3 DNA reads TGTGCCAGCAGCTTCAGCCCTAGGGACTCGGGTCCCTACAATGAGCAGTTCTTC. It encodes CASSFSPRDSGPYNEQFF.

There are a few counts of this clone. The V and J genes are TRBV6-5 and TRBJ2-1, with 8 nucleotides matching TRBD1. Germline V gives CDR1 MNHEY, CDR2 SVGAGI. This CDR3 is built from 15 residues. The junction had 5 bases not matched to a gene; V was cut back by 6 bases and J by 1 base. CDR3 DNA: TGTGCCAGCAGCCGGACAGGGATATCCTACAATGAGCAGTTCTTC. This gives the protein CASSRTGISYNEQFF.

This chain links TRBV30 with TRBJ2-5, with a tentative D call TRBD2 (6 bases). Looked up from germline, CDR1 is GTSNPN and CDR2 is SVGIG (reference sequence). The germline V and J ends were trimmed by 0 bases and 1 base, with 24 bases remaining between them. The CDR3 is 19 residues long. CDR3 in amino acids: CAWSVLVAELYSGQETQYF. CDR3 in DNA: TGTGCCTGGAGTGTACTGGTGGCAGAACTTTATAGCGGCCAAGAGACCCAGTACTTC.

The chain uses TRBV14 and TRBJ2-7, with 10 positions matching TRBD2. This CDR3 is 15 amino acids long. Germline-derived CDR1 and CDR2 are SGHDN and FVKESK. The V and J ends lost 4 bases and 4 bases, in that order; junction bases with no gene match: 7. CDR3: CASSRSGGAWYEQYF. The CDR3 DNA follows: TGTGCCAGCAGCCGGAGCGGGGGGGCGTGGTACGAGCAGTACTTC.

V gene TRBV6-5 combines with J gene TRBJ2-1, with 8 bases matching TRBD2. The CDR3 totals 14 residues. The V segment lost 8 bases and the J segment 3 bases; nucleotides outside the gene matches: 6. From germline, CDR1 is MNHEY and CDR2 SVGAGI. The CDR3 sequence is CASGTGGGYNEQFF. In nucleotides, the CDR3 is TGTGCCAGCGGGACCGGGGGGGGCTACAATGAGCAGTTCTTC.

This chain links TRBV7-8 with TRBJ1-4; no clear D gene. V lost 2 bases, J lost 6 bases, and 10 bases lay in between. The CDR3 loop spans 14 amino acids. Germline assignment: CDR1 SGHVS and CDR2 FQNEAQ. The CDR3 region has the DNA TGTGCCAGCAGCTTACGGGGTGGCGATGAAAAACTGTTTTTT. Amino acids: CASSLRGGDEKLFF.

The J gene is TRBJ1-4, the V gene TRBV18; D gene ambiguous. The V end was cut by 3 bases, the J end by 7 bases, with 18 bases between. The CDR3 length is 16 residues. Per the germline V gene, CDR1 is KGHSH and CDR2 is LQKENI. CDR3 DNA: TGTGCCAGCTCACCTCTTGCCGGGGTTGTAAGTGAAAAACTGTTTTTT. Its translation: CASSPLAGVVSEKLFF.

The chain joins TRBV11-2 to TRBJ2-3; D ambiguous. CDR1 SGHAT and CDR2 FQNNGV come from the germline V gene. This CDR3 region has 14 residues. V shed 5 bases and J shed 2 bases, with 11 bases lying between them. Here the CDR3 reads CASSPTLITDTQYF. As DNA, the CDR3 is TGTGCCAGCAGCCCTACCCTTATCACAGATACGCAGTATTTT.

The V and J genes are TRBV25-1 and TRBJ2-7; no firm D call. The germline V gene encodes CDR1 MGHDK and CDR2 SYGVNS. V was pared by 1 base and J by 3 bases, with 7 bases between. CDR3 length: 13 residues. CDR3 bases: TGTGCCAGCAGTGAATGGGCCAGCTACGAGCAGTACTTC. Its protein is CASSEWASYEQYF.

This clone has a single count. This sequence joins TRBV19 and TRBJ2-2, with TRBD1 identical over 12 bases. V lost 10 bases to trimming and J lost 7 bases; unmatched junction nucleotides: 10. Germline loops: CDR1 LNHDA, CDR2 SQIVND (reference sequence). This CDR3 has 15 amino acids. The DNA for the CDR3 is TGTGCCACCTTTCCGGGACAGGGGGCGGGCGGGGAGCTGTTTTTT. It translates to CATFPGQGAGGELFF.

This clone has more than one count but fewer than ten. The CDR3 spells CASSTLTGTTGSYTF. The CDR3 nucleotides read TGTGCCAGCAGTACACTAACAGGGACTACCGGGAGCTACACCTTC. This rearrangement joins TRBV28 to TRBJ1-2, with D possibly TRBD1 on 6 matching bases. The V gene lost 5 bases and the J gene lost 9 bases, with 22 bases spanning the gap. The CDR3 loop spans 15 amino acids. Germline V gene data show CDR1 as MDHEN and CDR2 as SYDVKM.

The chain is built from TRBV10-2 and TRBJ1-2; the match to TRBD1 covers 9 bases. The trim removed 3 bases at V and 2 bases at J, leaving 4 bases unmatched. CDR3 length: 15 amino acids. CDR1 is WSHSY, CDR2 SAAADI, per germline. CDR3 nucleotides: TGCGCCAGCAGTGATGGGGGACAGGGCAACTATGGCTACACCTTC. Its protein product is CASSDGGQGNYGYTF.

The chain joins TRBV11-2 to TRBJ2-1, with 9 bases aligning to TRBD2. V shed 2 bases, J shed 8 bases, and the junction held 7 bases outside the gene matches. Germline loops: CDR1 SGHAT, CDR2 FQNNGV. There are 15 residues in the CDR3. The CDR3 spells CASSLRVAGEDEQFF. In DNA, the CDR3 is TGTGCCAGCAGCTTAAGGGTAGCGGGAGAGGATGAGCAGTTCTTC.

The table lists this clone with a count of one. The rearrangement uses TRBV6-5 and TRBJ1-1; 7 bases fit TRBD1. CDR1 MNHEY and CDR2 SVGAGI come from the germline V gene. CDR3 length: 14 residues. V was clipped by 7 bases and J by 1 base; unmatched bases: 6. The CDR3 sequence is CASTSDRANTEAFF. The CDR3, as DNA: TGTGCCAGCACCTCCGACAGGGCGAACACTGAAGCTTTCTTT.

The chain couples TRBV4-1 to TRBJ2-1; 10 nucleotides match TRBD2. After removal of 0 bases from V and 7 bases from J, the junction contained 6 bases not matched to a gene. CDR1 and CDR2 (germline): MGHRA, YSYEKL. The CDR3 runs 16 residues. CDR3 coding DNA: TGCGCCAGCAGCCAAGAGAGTAGCGGGGGGCTGAATGAGCAGTTCTTC. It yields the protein CASSQESSGGLNEQFF.

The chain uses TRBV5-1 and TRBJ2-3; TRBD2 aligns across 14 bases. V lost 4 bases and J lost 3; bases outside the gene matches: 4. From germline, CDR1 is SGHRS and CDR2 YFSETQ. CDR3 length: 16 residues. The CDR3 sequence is CASSPGTSGGTDTQYF. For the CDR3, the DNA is TGCGCCAGCAGCCCTGGGACTAGCGGGGGAACAGATACGCAGTATTTT.

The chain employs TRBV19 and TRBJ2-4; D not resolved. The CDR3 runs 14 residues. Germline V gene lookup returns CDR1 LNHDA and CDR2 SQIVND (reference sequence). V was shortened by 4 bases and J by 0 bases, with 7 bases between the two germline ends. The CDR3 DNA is TGTGCCAGTAGTAGGGCAGCAGCCAAAAACATTCAGTACTTC. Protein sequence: CASSRAAAKNIQYF.

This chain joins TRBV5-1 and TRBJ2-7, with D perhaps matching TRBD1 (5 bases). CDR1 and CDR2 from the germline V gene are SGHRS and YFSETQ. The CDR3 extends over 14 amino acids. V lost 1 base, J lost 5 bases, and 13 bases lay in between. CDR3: CASSLSRAGHEQYF. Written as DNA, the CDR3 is TGCGCCAGCAGCTTGTCCAGGGCCGGCCACGAGCAGTACTTC.

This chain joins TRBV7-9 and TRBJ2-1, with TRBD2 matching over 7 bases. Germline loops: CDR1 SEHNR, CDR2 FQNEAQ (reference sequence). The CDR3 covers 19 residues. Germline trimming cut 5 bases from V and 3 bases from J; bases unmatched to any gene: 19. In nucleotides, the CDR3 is TGTGCCAGCAGCACATCCGGGCGAATTACGGGACTATTCTACAATGAGCAGTTCTTC. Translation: CASSTSGRITGLFYNEQFF. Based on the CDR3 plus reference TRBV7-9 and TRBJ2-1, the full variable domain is DTGVSQNPRHKITKRGQNVTFRCDPISEHNRLYWYRQTLGQGPEFLTYFQNEAQLEKSRLLSDRFSAERPKGSFSTLEIQRTEQGDSAMYLCASSTSGRITGLFYNEQFFGPGTRLTVL.

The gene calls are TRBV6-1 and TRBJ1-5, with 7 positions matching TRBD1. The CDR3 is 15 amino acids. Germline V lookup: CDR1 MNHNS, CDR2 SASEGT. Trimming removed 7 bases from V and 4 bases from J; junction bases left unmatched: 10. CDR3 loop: CASKRTQTGNQPQHF. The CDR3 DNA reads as TGTGCCAGCAAACGAACCCAGACAGGGAATCAGCCCCAGCATTTT.

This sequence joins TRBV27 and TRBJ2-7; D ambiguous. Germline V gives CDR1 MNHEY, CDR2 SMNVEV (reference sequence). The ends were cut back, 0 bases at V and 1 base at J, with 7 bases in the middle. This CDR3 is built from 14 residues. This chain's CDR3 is CASSLSSLSYEQYF. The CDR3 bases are TGTGCCAGCAGTTTATCGTCACTTTCCTACGAGCAGTACTTC.

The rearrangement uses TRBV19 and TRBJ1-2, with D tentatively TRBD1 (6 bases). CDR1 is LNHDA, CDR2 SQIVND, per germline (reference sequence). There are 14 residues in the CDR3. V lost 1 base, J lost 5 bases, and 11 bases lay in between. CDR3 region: CASSIGQELYGYTF. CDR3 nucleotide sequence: TGTGCCAGTAGTATAGGACAGGAGTTGTATGGCTACACCTTC.

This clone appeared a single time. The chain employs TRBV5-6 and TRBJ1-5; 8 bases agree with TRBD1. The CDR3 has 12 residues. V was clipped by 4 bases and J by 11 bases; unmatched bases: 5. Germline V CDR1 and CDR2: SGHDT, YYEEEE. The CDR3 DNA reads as TGTGCCAGCAGCCAGGGGGCTGAGTCCCAGCATTTT. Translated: CASSQGAESQHF.

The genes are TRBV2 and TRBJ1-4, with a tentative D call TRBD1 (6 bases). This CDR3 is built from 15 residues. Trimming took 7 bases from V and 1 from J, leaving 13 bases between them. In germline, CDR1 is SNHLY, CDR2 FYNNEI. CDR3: CASNKGVQTNEKLFF. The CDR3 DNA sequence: TGTGCCAGCAATAAGGGGGTTCAAACTAATGAAAAACTGTTTTTT. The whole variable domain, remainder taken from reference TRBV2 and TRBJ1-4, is EPEVTQTPSHQVTQMGQEVILRCVPISNHLYFYWYRQILGQKVEFLVSFYNNEISEKSEIFDDQFSVERPDGSNFTLKIRSTKLEDSAMYFCASNKGVQTNEKLFFGSGTQLSVL.